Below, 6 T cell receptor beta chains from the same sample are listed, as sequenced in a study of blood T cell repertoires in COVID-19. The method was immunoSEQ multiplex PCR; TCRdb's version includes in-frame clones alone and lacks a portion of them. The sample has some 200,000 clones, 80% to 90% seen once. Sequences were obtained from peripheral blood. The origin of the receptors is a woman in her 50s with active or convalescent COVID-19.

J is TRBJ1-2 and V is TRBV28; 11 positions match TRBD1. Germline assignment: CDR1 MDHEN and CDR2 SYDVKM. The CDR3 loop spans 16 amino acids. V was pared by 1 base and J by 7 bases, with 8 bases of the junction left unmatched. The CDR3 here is CASSLYKGTGGRGYTF. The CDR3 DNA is TGTGCCAGCAGTTTATATAAAGGGACAGGGGGTCGTGGCTACACCTTC.

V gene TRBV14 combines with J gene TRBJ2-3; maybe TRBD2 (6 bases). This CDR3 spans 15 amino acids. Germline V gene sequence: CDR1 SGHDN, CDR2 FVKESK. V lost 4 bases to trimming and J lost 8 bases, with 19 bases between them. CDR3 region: CASSLMGGAVGTQYF. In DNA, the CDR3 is TGTGCCAGCAGCCTCATGGGGGGTGCGGTAGGTACGCAGTATTTT. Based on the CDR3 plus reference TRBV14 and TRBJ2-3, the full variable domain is EAGVTQFPSHSVIEKGQTVTLRCDPISGHDNLYWYRRVMGKEIKFLLHFVKESKQDESGMPNNRFLAERTGGTYSTLKVQPAELEDSGVYFCASSLMGGAVGTQYFGPGTRLTVL.

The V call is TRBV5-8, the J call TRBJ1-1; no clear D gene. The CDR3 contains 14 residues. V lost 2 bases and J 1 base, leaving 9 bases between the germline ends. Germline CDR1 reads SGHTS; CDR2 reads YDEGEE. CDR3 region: CASSFTHGNTEAFF. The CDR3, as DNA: TGTGCCAGCAGCTTTACACATGGGAACACTGAAGCTTTCTTT.

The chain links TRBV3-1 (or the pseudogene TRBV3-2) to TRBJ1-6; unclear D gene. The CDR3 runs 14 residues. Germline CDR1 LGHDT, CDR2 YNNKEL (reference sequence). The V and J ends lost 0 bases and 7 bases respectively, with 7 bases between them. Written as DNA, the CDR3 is TGTGCCAGCAGCCAAGATGCGGAGAATTCACCCCTCCACTTT. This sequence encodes CASSQDAENSPLHF.

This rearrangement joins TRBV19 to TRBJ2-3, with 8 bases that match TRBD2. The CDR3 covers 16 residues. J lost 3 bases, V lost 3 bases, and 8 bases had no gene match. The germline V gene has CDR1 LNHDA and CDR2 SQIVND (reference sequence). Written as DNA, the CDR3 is TGTGCCAGTAGTATCCCCGGGGGGGGTTCAACAGATACGCAGTATTTT. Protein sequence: CASSIPGGGSTDTQYF.

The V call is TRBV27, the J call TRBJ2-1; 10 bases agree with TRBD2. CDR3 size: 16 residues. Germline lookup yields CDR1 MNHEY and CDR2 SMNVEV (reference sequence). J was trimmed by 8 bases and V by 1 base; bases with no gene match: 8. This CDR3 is CASSLFSGRDVHEQFF. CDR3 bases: TGTGCCAGCAGTTTATTCAGCGGGAGGGATGTCCATGAGCAGTTCTTC.